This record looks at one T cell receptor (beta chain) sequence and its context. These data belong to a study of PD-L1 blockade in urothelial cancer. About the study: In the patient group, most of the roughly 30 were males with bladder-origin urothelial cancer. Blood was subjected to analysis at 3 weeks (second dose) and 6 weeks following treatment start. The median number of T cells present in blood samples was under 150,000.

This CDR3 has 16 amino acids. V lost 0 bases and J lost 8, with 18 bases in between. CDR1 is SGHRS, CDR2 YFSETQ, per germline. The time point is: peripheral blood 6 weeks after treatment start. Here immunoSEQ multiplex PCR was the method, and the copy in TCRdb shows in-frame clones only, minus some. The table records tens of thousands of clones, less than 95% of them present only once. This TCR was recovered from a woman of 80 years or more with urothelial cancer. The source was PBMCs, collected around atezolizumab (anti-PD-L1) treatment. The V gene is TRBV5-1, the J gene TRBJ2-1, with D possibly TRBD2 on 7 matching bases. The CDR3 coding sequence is TGCGCCAGCAGCTTGGCCCTCGGGGGGCAGGTTGATGAGCAGTTCTTC. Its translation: CASSLALGGQVDEQFF.